The 3 T cell receptor beta chains presented below share a single source sample, sequenced in a study of blood T cells in healthy people across ages. Combining a sample-barcoded 5' primer with a J-beta primer mix, a second PCR ran for about 6 to 11 cycles. TCRdb used MiXCR to reprocess the 5' RACE reads, holding one entry per CDR3 protein. Of roughly 830,000 distinct CDR3 sequences in the sample, approximately 67% are singletons; the top ten hold about 27%. Material for sequencing was blood. The receptors stem from a man aged 25-40 years in good health.

The chain employs TRBV7-8 and TRBJ1-2; a weak D match, TRBD1 (6 bases). Trimming removed 2 bases at V and 8 bases at J, with 18 bases between. Germline CDR1 SGHVS, CDR2 FQNEAQ. The CDR3 runs to 15 residues. The CDR3 region is CASSLSAGAMSGYTF. The CDR3 DNA sequence: TGTGCCAGCAGCTTATCGGCAGGGGCGATGAGCGGCTACACCTTC. Using reference TRBV7-8 and TRBJ1-2 for the parts outside the CDR3, the full variable domain is GAGVSQSPRYKVAKRGQDVALRCDPISGHVSLFWYQQALGQGPEFLTYFQNEAQLDKSGLPSDRFFAERPEGSVSTLKIQRTQQEDSAVYLCASSLSAGAMSGYTFGSGTRLTVV.

This chain joins TRBV7-2 and TRBJ2-3, with TRBD2 matching over 9 bases. Germline loops: CDR1 SGHTA, CDR2 FQGNSA. CDR3 length: 15 amino acids. Germline trimming cut 5 bases from V and 4 bases from J; bases unmatched to any gene: 7. CDR3 coding DNA: TGTGCCAGCAGCCAATCGGGACTAGCTGCAGATACGCAGTATTTT. Amino acids: CASSQSGLAADTQYF.

The chain links TRBV7-3 to TRBJ2-3; TRBD2 agrees at 8 bases. V was pared by 6 bases and J by 4 bases, with 6 bases of the junction left unmatched. Looked up from germline, CDR1 is SGHTA and CDR2 is FQGTGA. The CDR3 is made up of 14 amino acids. The CDR3 is CASSPAGGADTQYF. The DNA for the CDR3 is TGTGCCAGCAGTCCGGCGGGGGGAGCAGATACGCAGTATTTT.